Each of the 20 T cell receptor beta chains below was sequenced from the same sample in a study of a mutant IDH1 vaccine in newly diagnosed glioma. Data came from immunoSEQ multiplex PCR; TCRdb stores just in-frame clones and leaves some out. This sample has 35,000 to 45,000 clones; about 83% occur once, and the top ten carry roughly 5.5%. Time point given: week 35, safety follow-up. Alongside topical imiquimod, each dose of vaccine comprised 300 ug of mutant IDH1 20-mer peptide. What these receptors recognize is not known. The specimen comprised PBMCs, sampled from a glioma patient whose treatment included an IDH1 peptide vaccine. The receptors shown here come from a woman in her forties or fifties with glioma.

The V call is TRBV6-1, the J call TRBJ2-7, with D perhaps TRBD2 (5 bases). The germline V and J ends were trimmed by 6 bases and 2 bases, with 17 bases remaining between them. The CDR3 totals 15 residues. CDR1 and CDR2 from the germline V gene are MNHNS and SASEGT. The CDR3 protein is CASSEKASGTYEQYF. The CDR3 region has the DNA TGTGCCAGCAGCGAAAAGGCCTCCGGGACCTACGAGCAGTACTTC.

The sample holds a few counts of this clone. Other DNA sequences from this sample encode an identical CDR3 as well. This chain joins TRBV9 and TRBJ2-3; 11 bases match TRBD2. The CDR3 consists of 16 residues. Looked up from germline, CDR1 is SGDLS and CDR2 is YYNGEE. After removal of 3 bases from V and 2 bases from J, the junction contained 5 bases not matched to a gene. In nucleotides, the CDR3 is TGTGCCAGCAGCGGGGGGACTAGCGGACTCACAGATACGCAGTATTTT. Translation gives CASSGGTSGLTDTQYF.

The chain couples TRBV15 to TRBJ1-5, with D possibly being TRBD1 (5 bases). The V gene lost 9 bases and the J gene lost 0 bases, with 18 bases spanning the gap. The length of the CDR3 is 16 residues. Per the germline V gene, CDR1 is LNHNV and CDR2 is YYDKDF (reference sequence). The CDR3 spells CATKTGTDLSNQPQHF. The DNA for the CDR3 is TGTGCCACAAAAACCGGGACGGACCTTAGCAATCAGCCCCAGCATTTT.

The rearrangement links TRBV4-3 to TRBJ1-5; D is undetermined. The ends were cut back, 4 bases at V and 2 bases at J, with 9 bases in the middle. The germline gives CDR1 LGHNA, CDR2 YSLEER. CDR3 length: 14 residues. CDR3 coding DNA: TGCGCCAGCAGCCCCACTCCGGGCAATCAGCCCCAGCATTTT. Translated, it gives CASSPTPGNQPQHF.

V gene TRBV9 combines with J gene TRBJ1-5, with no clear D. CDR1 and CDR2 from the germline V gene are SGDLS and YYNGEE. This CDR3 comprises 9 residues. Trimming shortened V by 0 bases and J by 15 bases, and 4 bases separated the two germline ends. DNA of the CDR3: TGTGCCAGCAGCGTAGTCGGGCATTTT. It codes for CASSVVGHF.

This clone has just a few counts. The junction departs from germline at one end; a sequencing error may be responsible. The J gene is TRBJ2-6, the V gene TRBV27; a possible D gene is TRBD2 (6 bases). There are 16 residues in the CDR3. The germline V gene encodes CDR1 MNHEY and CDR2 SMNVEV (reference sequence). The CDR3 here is CTSGSGRPSGANVLTF. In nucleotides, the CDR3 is TGTACCAGCGGGTCAGGGAGACCCTCTGGGGCCAACGTCCTGACTTTC.

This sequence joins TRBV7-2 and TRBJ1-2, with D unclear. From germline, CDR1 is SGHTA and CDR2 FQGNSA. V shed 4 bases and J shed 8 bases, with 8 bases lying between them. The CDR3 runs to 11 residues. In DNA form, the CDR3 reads TGTGCCAGCAGCTCCTCGAGGGGCTACACCTTC. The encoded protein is CASSSSRGYTF.

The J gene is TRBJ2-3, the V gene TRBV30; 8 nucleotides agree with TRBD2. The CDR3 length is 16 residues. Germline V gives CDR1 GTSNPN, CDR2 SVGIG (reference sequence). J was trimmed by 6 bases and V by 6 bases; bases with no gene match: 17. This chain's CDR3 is CACQGPIAGGSDTQYF. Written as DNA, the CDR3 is TGTGCCTGCCAAGGCCCCATTGCGGGGGGTTCGGATACGCAGTATTTT.

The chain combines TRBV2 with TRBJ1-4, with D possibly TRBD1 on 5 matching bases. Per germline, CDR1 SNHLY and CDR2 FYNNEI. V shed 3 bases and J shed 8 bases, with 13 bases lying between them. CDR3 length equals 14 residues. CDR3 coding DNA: TGTGCCAGCAGTGACCCGGGGGGGGAGGAAAAACTGTTTTTT. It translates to CASSDPGGEEKLFF.

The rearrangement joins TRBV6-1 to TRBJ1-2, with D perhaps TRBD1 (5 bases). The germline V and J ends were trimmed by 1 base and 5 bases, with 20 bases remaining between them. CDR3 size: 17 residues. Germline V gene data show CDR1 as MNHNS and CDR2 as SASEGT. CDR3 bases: TGTGCCAGCAGTGAAGGGGGGACCCAAACCACTTGGTATGGCTACACCTTC. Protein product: CASSEGGTQTTWYGYTF.

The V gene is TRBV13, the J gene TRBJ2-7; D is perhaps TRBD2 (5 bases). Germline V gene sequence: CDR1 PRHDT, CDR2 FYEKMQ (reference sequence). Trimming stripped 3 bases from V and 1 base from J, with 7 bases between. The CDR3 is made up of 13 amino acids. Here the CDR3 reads CASSFGESYEQYF. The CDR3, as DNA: TGTGCCAGCAGCTTCGGGGAGTCCTACGAGCAGTACTTC.

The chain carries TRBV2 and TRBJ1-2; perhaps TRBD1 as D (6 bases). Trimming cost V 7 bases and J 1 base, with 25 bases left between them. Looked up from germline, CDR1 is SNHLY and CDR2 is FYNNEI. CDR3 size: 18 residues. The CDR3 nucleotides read TGTGCCAGCAAGCGGGAAGACAGGCGGAAGCCTTTTAACTATGGCTACACCTTC. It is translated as CASKREDRRKPFNYGYTF.

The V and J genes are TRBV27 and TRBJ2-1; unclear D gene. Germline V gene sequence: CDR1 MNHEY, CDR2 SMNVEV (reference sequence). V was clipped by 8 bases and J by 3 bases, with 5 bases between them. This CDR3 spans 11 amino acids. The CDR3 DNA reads TGTGCCAGCCGCCTCTACAATGAGCAGTTCTTC. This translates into CASRLYNEQFF.

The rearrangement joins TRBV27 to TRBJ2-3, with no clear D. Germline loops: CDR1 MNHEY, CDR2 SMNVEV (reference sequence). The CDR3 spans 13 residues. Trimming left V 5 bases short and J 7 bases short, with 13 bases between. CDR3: CASSVGRSHTQYF. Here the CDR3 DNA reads TGTGCCAGCAGTGTAGGACGGAGCCATACGCAGTATTTT.

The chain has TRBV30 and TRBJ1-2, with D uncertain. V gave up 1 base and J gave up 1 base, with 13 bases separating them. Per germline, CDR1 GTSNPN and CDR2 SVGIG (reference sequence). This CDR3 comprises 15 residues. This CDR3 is CAWSDPSLGNYGYTF. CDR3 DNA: TGTGCCTGGAGTGATCCGAGCCTCGGTAACTATGGCTACACCTTC.

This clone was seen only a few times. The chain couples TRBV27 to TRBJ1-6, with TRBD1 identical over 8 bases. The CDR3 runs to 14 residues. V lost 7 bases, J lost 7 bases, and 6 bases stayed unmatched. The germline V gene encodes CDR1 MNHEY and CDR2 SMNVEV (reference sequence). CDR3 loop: CASTLGTGNSPLHF. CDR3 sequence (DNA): TGTGCCAGCACCTTGGGGACAGGAAATTCACCCCTCCACTTT.

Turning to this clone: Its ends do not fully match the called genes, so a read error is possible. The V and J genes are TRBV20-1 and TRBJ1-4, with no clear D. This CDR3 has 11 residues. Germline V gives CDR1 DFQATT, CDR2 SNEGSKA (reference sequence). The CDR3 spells CSARVREGTPF. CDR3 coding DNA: TGCAGTGCTAGGGTACGCGAGGGTACCCCTTTT.

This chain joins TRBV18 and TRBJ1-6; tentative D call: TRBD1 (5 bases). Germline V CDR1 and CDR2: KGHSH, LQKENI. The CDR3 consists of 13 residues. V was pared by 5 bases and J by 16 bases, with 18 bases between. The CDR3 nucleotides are TGTGCCAGCTCAGTTCAGCCGGGGCCTAAACTCCACTTT. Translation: CASSVQPGPKLHF.

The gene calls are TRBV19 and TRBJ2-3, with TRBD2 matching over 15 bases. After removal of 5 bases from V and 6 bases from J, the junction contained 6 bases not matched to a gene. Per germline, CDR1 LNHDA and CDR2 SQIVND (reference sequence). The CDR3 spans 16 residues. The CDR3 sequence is CASSLTGTSGGDTQYF. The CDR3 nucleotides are TGTGCCAGTAGTCTTACCGGGACTAGCGGGGGGGATACGCAGTATTTT.

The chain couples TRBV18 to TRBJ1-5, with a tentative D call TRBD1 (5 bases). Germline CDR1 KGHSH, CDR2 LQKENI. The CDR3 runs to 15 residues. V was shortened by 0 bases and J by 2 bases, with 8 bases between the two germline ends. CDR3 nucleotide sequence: TGTGCCAGCTCACCACCTGGGGGTGGCAATCAGCCCCAGCATTTT. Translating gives CASSPPGGGNQPQHF.